This T cell receptor beta chain was recorded in a study of T cell repertoires in cytomegalovirus infection. This CDR3 has 18 residues. CDR1 is MNHEY, CDR2 SVGAGI, per germline. V dropped 0 bases and J dropped 0 bases, with 12 bases sitting between them. A single record per CDR3 protein comes from TCRdb applying MiXCR to the reads. The sample lists hundreds of thousands of distinct CDR3 sequences; 31% were seen once. This clonotype was recorded at least ten times. The antigen remains unidentified. The specimen comprised cultured CD8+ T cells from PBMCs, sampled from culture after CMV antigen stimulation. V is TRBV6-5 and J is TRBJ1-6; D is perhaps TRBD1 (5 bases). This clonotype was obtained from a human donor in good health (CMV status not recorded). Some clones in this sample may be carry-over from other donors' samples. CDR3 sequence reads: CASSYSHAGSSYNSPLHF. CDR3 bases: TGTGCCAGCAGTTACTCTCACGCAGGGAGCTCCTATAATTCACCCCTCCACTTT.